The T cell receptor (beta chain) described here comes from a study of graft-versus-host responses after intestinal transplantation. Study background: Transplant types were multivisceral, liver-intestinal, or isolated intestinal.

Data came from immunoSEQ multiplex PCR; TCRdb stores just in-frame clones and leaves some out. This table holds just over 9,000 clones, approximately 30% found once. Unmatched junction bases numbered 13, after V lost 3 bases and J lost 4 bases. The length of the CDR3 is 17 residues. The germline CDR1 and CDR2 sequences are MNHNS and SASEGT. The researchers put approximately 200,000 CFSE-labeled responder cells into plates with approximately 200,000 irradiated, violet-dye-labeled stimulator cells. The starting material was alloreactive CD8+ T cells from a mixed lymphocyte reaction culture, obtained before transplantation. Subset in this sample: CFSE-low proliferating T cells sorted from roughly six-day pre-transplant mixed lymphocyte reaction (GvH or HvG direction). This chain links TRBV6-1 with TRBJ2-7; 9 nucleotides agree with TRBD2. This receptor was obtained from a human patient who was an organ donor for intestinal transplantation. CDR3 protein: CASSEFAGGPLGYEQYF. CDR3 bases: TGTGCCAGCAGTGAGTTCGCGGGAGGGCCTCTGGGTTACGAGCAGTACTTC.